Listed here are 5 T cell receptor beta chains from one sample, sequenced in a study of CD8+CD57+ T cells in acquired aplastic anemia. CDR3 and TCR beta VDJ profiling relied on genomic DNA as the template. From the reads, TCRdb called clonotypes with MiXCR, one entry per CDR3 protein. The repertoire consists of approximately 190,000 distinct CDR3 sequences, with around 45% occurring once and the leading ten covering approximately 9.7%. For sequencing, patients were chosen who had shown expansion of CD8+CD57+ cells by flow cytometry. The material sequenced was sorted CD4+, CD8+, or CD8+CD57+ T cells (not recorded which) from PBMCs. These receptors all stem from a human donor with aplastic anemia.

The chain links TRBV7-9 to TRBJ2-3, with D perhaps TRBD1 (6 bases). The CDR3 consists of 12 residues. The V end was cut by 5 bases, the J end by 6 bases, with 9 bases between. Looked up from germline, CDR1 is SEHNR and CDR2 is FQNEAQ (reference sequence). CDR3 region: CASSHGGDTQYF. The CDR3 nucleotides are TGTGCCAGCAGCCATGGGGGCGATACGCAGTATTTT.

The V gene is TRBV7-3, the J gene TRBJ2-5; maybe TRBD2 (5 bases). There are 13 residues in the CDR3. Trimming took 4 bases from V and 1 from J, leaving 7 bases between them. The germline V gene has CDR1 SGHTA and CDR2 FQGTGA. The CDR3 bases are TGTGCCAGCAGCTGGCGGGTCCAAGAGACCCAGTACTTC. It encodes CASSWRVQETQYF.

In the case of this clonotype: This could be a read error, since a much larger clone is one nucleotide away. The V and J genes are TRBV6-4 and TRBJ2-7; 9 bases fit TRBD1. The CDR3 is 14 residues long. CDR1 and CDR2 (germline): MRHNA, SNTAGT. The V and J ends lost 6 bases and 5 bases, in that order; junction bases with no gene match: 8. CDR3 sequence (DNA): TGTGCCAGCAGCCACCGGGACAGGGATAACGAGCAGTACTTC. Residues: CASSHRDRDNEQYF.

This clonotype was seen only a few times. This chain connects TRBV2 to TRBJ1-6; maybe TRBD1 (5 bases). Looked up from germline, CDR1 is SNHLY and CDR2 is FYNNEI. This CDR3 has 13 amino acids. V was pared by 4 bases and J by 9 bases, with 10 bases between. The CDR3 DNA sequence: TGTGCCAGCAGTGGCAGGGAAGGTTCACCCCTCCACTTT. Encoded protein: CASSGREGSPLHF.

This clonotype was seen repeatedly, ten times or more. The gene calls are TRBV7-9 and TRBJ1-4, with D possibly being TRBD1 (5 bases). In germline, CDR1 is SEHNR, CDR2 FQNEAQ (reference sequence). V was cut by 2 bases and J by 6 bases, with 10 bases left in between. The CDR3 runs to 14 residues. CDR3 amino acids: CASSLIRDHEKLFF. The CDR3 region has the DNA TGTGCCAGCAGCTTAATTCGGGACCATGAAAAACTGTTTTTT.